The clone carrying this T cell receptor (beta chain) was detected ten times or more. The data belong to a study of identical twins. Among all donors, each was a healthy Caucasian. There are 15 residues in the CDR3. Deletions cut 7 bases from V and 3 bases from J, with 15 bases between. cDNA carried unique molecular identifiers, and a universal primer site was added by template switching. TCRdb independently ran MiXCR on the 5' RACE reads; one entry per CDR3 protein. The table shows roughly 230,000 distinct CDR3 sequences, with about 8.3% occurring only once. A further study also used this sample, focusing on yellow fever vaccine responses in identical twins.

Sequenced sample: CD8+ T cells sorted from blood. This receptor was identified in a woman in her late teens or twenties in good health. J is TRBJ2-2 and V is TRBV12-3 or TRBV12-4, with D perhaps TRBD1 (5 bases). The CDR3 region has the DNA TGTGCCAGCACCCTGACCTTAGGGGACACCGGGGAGCTGTTTTTT. Its protein product is CASTLTLGDTGELFF.